This T cell receptor (beta chain) was recovered during a study of spatial heterogeneity in lung cancer. Time point noted: blood at routine non-recurrence follow-up after resection. Tumor, nontumor lung or frozen PBMC supplied whole RNA, sequenced without sorting. This clonotype was detected many times. TCRdb re-called the 5' RACE reads with MiXCR, one entry per CDR3 protein. The table lists roughly 120,000 distinct CDR3 sequences, more than 10% of them singletons. This CDR3 region has 14 residues. CDR1 and CDR2 (germline): SQVTM, ANQGSEA. Trimming removed 5 bases from V and 1 base from J, with 12 bases in between.

The clonotype was recovered from a male donor with early-stage non-small cell lung cancer. The rearrangement uses TRBV29-1 and TRBJ1-3; unclear D gene. The material was PBMCs, obtained at follow-up. The DNA for the CDR3 is TGCAGCGTTCCGGACCCAAGGTCTGGAAACACCATATATTTT. This translates into CSVPDPRSGNTIYF.